The clone carrying this T cell receptor beta chain was seen a few times. Its antigen remains unknown. This sample is part of a study of T-cell memory formation after mild COVID-19. TCR alpha and TCR beta cDNA libraries with sample barcodes and UMIs came from 5'RACE using constant-segment primers. Each CDR3 protein is one row after TCRdb ran MiXCR on the 5' RACE reads. The top ten clones hold roughly an eighth of a sample with 200,000 to 250,000 distinct CDR3 sequences, approximately 30% of them seen once. The CDR3 has 14 residues. With 2 bases removed from V and 8 bases from J, the gap between germline ends came to 13 bases. Germline lookup yields CDR1 SGHTA and CDR2 FQGNSA. General study findings and limits: Clones from the second wave (peaking day 37) had unconfirmed SARS-CoV-2 specificity. The CD4+ clones that contracted clustered mainly within CM and EM, and the CD8+ clones concentrated in EMRA.

Source material: PBMCs or a T cell subset sorted from them (not recorded which). The sequence was obtained from an adult woman who had mild COVID-19 (a few samples of this study predate the infection). Cell type and time point are not known. The chain joins TRBV7-2 to TRBJ2-1; maybe TRBD2 (5 bases). The CDR3 reads CASSLTALRDEQFF. CDR3 DNA sequence: TGTGCCAGCAGCTTAACGGCCTTGAGGGATGAGCAGTTCTTC.